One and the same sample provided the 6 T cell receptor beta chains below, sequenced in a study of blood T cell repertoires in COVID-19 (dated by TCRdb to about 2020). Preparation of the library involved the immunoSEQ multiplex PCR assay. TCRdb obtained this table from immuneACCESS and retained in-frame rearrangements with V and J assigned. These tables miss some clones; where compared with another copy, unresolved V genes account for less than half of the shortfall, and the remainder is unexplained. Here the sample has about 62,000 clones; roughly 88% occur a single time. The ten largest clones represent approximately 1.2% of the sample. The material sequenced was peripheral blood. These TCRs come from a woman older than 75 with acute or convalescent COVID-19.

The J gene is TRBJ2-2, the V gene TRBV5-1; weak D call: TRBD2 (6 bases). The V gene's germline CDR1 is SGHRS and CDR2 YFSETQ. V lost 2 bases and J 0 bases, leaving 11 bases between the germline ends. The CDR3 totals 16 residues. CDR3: CASSLSGEPNTGELFF. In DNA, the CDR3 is TGCGCCAGCAGCTTATCGGGAGAACCGAACACCGGGGAGCTGTTTTTT.

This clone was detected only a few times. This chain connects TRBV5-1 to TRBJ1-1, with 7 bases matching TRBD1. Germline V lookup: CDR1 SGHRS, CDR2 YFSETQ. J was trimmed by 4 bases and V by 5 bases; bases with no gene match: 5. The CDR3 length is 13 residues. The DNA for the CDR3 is TGCGCCAGCAGGTTGACAGGGTCCACTGAAGCTTTCTTT. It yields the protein CASRLTGSTEAFF.

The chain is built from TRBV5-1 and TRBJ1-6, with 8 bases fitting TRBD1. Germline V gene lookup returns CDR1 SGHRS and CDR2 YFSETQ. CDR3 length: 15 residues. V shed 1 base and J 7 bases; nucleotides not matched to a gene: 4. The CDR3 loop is CASSLSQGGNSPLHF. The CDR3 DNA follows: TGCGCCAGCAGCTTGTCACAGGGGGGAAATTCACCCCTCCACTTT.

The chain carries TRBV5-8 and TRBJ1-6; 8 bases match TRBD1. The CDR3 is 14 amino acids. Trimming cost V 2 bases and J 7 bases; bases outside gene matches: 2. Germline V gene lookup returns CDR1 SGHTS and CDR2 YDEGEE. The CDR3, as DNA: TGTGCCAGCAGCTTCAGGGGGCGGAATTCACCCCTCCACTTT. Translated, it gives CASSFRGRNSPLHF.

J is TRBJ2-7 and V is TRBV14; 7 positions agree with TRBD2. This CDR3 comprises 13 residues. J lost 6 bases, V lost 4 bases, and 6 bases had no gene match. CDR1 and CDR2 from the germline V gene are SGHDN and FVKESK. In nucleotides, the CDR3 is TGTGCCAGCAGCCCCAGACTAGCCTCCGAGCAGTACTTC. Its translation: CASSPRLASEQYF.

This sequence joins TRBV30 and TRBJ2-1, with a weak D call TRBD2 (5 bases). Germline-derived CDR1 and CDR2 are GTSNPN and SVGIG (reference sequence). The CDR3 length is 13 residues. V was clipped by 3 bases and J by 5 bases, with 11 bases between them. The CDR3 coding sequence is TGTGCCTGGAGCGCGGGTGGTCACAATGAGCAGTTCTTC. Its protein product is CAWSAGGHNEQFF.